The 27 T cell receptor beta chains in this list originate from one sample, sequenced in a study of blood T cell repertoires in COVID-19 (TCRdb year 2020). The library was obtained by the immunoSEQ multiplex PCR assay. This is the immuneACCESS table as TCRdb keeps it, with only in-frame sequences that have V and J called. A part of the clones is gone; compared with another copy, unresolved V genes explain less than half, and the rest is unexplained. The sample records around 260,000 clones, about 93% of which are singletons. 0.95% to 1.3% of the sample is taken by the ten largest. The specimen sequenced was PBMCs or T cells enriched from blood (not recorded which). These receptors originate from a woman in her twenties or thirties who had recovered from COVID-19.

This chain uses TRBV19 with TRBJ1-1; D unresolved. Germline V CDR1 and CDR2: LNHDA, SQIVND (reference sequence). The CDR3 spans 12 residues. V was trimmed by 10 bases and J by 5 bases, leaving 14 bases between them. The CDR3 nucleotides read TGTGCCACCCGGGAGGGTTTGACTGAAGCTTTCTTT. This codes for CATREGLTEAFF.

This rearrangement joins TRBV19 to TRBJ2-1; the match to TRBD1 covers 10 bases. The CDR3 extends over 14 amino acids. V lost 5 bases to trimming and J lost 5 bases; unmatched junction nucleotides: 3. The germline V gene encodes CDR1 LNHDA and CDR2 SQIVND (reference sequence). CDR3 residues: CASSGTGAHNEQFF. The CDR3 DNA reads as TGTGCCAGTAGTGGGACAGGGGCCCACAATGAGCAGTTCTTC.

The chain uses TRBV11-1 and TRBJ2-2; a possible D gene is TRBD1 (6 bases). The germline gives CDR1 SGHAT, CDR2 FQDESV (reference sequence). V was trimmed by 5 bases and J by 1 base, leaving 11 bases between them. There are 15 residues in the CDR3. In DNA, the CDR3 is TGTGCCAGCAGCCCGAAGACAGGGAACACCGGGGAGCTGTTTTTT. Amino acids: CASSPKTGNTGELFF. Together with reference TRBV11-1 and TRBJ2-2, the CDR3 gives the full variable domain: EAEVAQSPRYKITEKSQAVAFWCDPISGHATLYWYRQILGQGPELLVQFQDESVVDDSQLPKDRFSAERLKGVDSTLKIQPAELGDSAMYLCASSPKTGNTGELFFGEGSRLTVL.

This chain links TRBV6-2 or TRBV6-3 with TRBJ2-7; D is perhaps TRBD2 (6 bases). The CDR3 has 14 residues. The germline V and J ends were trimmed by 1 base and 3 bases, with 10 bases remaining between them. Looked up from germline, CDR1 is MNHEY and CDR2 is SVGEGT. The CDR3: CASSYFRGSYEQYF. DNA of the CDR3: TGTGCCAGCAGTTACTTTCGGGGGAGCTACGAGCAGTACTTC.

J is TRBJ1-4 and V is TRBV28; 9 positions match TRBD1. The CDR3 is 14 amino acids. After removal of 5 bases from V and 10 bases from J, the junction contained 8 bases not matched to a gene. Looked up from germline, CDR1 is MDHEN and CDR2 is SYDVKM. In DNA, the CDR3 is TGTGCCAGCAGTGGGGGACAGGGCTCCGGAAAACTGTTTTTT. Translated: CASSGGQGSGKLFF.

Here the CDR3 DNA reads TGTGCCAGCAGTTACGCCCTAGCGGGCAACACCGGGGAGCTGTTTTTT. Translated: CASSYALAGNTGELFF. This chain uses TRBV6-5 with TRBJ2-2, with 8 bases identical to TRBD2. J lost 2 bases, V lost 2 bases, and 4 bases had no gene match. This CDR3 comprises 16 residues. CDR1 MNHEY and CDR2 SVGAGI come from the germline V gene.

This clone was detected a few times. The chain joins TRBV15 to TRBJ1-2, with D perhaps TRBD1 (5 bases). This CDR3 contains 13 residues. V lost 0 bases and J 5 bases, leaving 7 bases between the germline ends. Germline CDR1 reads LNHNV; CDR2 reads YYDKDF (reference sequence). The CDR3 here is CATSREGEYGYTF. Here the CDR3 DNA reads TGTGCCACCAGCAGAGAAGGGGAATATGGCTACACCTTC.

This sequence joins TRBV30 and TRBJ2-1, with D possibly matching TRBD1 (5 bases). The CDR3 covers 14 residues. Per the germline V gene, CDR1 is GTSNPN and CDR2 is SVGIG (reference sequence). V gave up 3 bases and J gave up 1 base, with 10 bases separating them. As DNA, the CDR3 is TGTGCCTGGAGAGACAGACCATCCTACAATGAGCAGTTCTTC. Its protein is CAWRDRPSYNEQFF.

This clone occurred once. V gene TRBV7-9 combines with J gene TRBJ2-3, with D possibly matching TRBD2 (6 bases). Deletions cut 2 bases from V and 4 bases from J, with 22 bases between. The CDR3 is 18 amino acids. Germline-derived CDR1 and CDR2 are SEHNR and FQNEAQ (reference sequence). CDR3 in amino acids: CASSLRFRGRTLSDTQYF. Here the CDR3 DNA reads TGTGCCAGCAGCTTAAGGTTTCGGGGGAGAACCTTGTCAGATACGCAGTATTTT.

In this sample, this clone turned up once. The chain couples TRBV29-1 to TRBJ2-3, with TRBD2 matching 12 bases. The CDR3 has 15 residues. V shed 6 bases and J 2 bases; nucleotides not matched to a gene: 6. Germline V gene lookup returns CDR1 SQVTM and CDR2 ANQGSEA. CDR3 sequence (DNA): TGCAGCGTCCTCGGACTAGCGGGATTCACAGATACGCAGTATTTT. Its protein is CSVLGLAGFTDTQYF.

The chain combines TRBV13 with TRBJ1-5; D perhaps matches TRBD1 (5 bases). There are 15 residues in the CDR3. V was clipped by 0 bases and J by 6 bases, with 12 bases between them. Germline CDR1 reads PRHDT; CDR2 reads FYEKMQ (reference sequence). The CDR3 reads CASSLGGQGIQPQHF. DNA of the CDR3: TGTGCCAGCAGCTTAGGTGGGCAGGGAATTCAGCCCCAGCATTTT.

V and J are TRBV7-9 and TRBJ1-4; 7 bases are shared with TRBD1. This CDR3 has 15 amino acids. CDR1 SEHNR and CDR2 FQNEAQ come from the germline V gene (reference sequence). The junction had 1 base not matched to a gene; V was cut back by 3 bases and J by 0 bases. DNA for the CDR3: TGTGCCAGCAGCTTTACAGGGGCAACTAATGAAAAACTGTTTTTT. This sequence encodes CASSFTGATNEKLFF. The whole variable domain, filled in from reference TRBV7-9 and TRBJ1-4, reads DTGVSQNPRHKITKRGQNVTFRCDPISEHNRLYWYRQTLGQGPEFLTYFQNEAQLEKSRLLSDRFSAERPKGSFSTLEIQRTEQGDSAMYLCASSFTGATNEKLFFGSGTQLSVL.

This chain connects TRBV27 to TRBJ2-3; tentative D call: TRBD2 (6 bases). Per germline, CDR1 MNHEY and CDR2 SMNVEV (reference sequence). The CDR3 is 15 amino acids. Trimming pared 6 bases from V and 2 bases from J, leaving 15 bases between. The CDR3 bases are TGTGCCAGCAGCAAAGGGACTCTTTTCACAGATACGCAGTATTTT. Translating it yields CASSKGTLFTDTQYF.

This rearrangement joins TRBV27 to TRBJ1-2; D gene unclear. The CDR3 runs 13 residues. CDR1 and CDR2 from the germline V gene are MNHEY and SMNVEV (reference sequence). The V end was cut by 3 bases, the J end by 8 bases, with 13 bases between. The CDR3 bases are TGTGCCAGCAGTTTTCGAGACCTCGGGGGCTACACCTTC. It translates to CASSFRDLGGYTF.

The chain is built from TRBV7-8 and TRBJ2-7; tentatively, D is TRBD1 (5 bases). This CDR3 has 12 residues. V was trimmed by 5 bases and J by 3 bases, leaving 8 bases between them. CDR1 is SGHVS, CDR2 FQNEAQ, per germline. The CDR3 DNA sequence: TGTGCCAGCAGCACTCAGGGCTACGAGCAGTACTTC. Its translation: CASSTQGYEQYF.

This clone is a singleton in its sample. The rearrangement uses TRBV5-8 and TRBJ2-1, with a possible D match to TRBD2 (5 bases). V shed 4 bases and J shed 4 bases, with 18 bases lying between them. Per germline, CDR1 SGHTS and CDR2 YDEGEE. The CDR3 sequence is 16 residues long. The CDR3 sequence is CASSGSRGSTYNEQFF. Written as DNA, the CDR3 is TGTGCCAGCAGCGGGTCCCGAGGGTCGACGTACAATGAGCAGTTCTTC.

The chain carries TRBV4-3 and TRBJ2-3; 10 nucleotides match TRBD2. The CDR3 is made up of 20 amino acids. The V and J ends lost 1 base and 0 bases, in that order; junction bases with no gene match: 13. Germline V gene data show CDR1 as LGHNA and CDR2 as YSLEER. The CDR3 region is CASSQAIVGLARTSTDTQYF. The CDR3 DNA sequence: TGCGCCAGCAGCCAAGCCATAGTGGGACTAGCGAGAACTAGCACAGATACGCAGTATTTT.

The genes are TRBV4-2 and TRBJ1-2, with D possibly matching TRBD1 (6 bases). Per germline, CDR1 LGHNA and CDR2 YNFKEQ. CDR3 length: 15 amino acids. V lost 6 bases and J lost 4, with 18 bases in between. The CDR3 spells CASSRENRDTYGYTF. For the CDR3, the DNA is TGTGCCAGCAGTCGTGAGAACCGGGACACCTATGGCTACACCTTC.

The chain employs TRBV7-9 and TRBJ1-5; TRBD1 is a possible D gene (6 bases). The V end was cut by 4 bases, the J end by 2 bases, with 12 bases between. CDR1 is SEHNR and CDR2 is FQNEAQ in the germline V gene (reference sequence). The CDR3 runs 15 residues. CDR3 protein: CASSSSGVRNQPQHF. The CDR3 DNA reads TGTGCCAGCAGCTCCTCAGGGGTGCGCAATCAGCCCCAGCATTTT.

The table lists this clone with a few counts. This chain uses TRBV3-1 (or the pseudogene TRBV3-2) with TRBJ1-1; D is uncertain. The CDR3 runs 12 residues. The V and J ends lost 1 base and 4 bases respectively, with 4 bases between them. Germline V gene sequence: CDR1 LGHDT, CDR2 YNNKEL (reference sequence). Written as DNA, the CDR3 is TGTGCCAGCAGCCAAGGGGCCACTGAAGCTTTCTTT. Its protein product is CASSQGATEAFF.

This clone has only one observation. The chain joins TRBV18 to TRBJ1-1, with 7 bases fitting TRBD1. The V segment lost 6 bases and the J segment 3 bases; nucleotides outside the gene matches: 4. Germline values: CDR1 KGHSH, CDR2 LQKENI. CDR3 length: 13 amino acids. The CDR3 here is CASSPGTDTEAFF. In nucleotides, the CDR3 is TGTGCCAGCTCCCCCGGGACAGACACTGAAGCTTTCTTT.

The gene calls are TRBV30 and TRBJ2-7; TRBD1 matches 7 bases. Looked up from germline, CDR1 is GTSNPN and CDR2 is SVGIG (reference sequence). The CDR3 length is 14 residues. V lost 4 bases to trimming and J lost 6 bases; unmatched junction nucleotides: 12. CDR3 DNA sequence: TGTGCCTGGACCATGAGACAGGGTGGATCCGAGCAGTACTTC. Protein: CAWTMRQGGSEQYF.

In nucleotides, the CDR3 is TGTGCCAGCAGTTACTCGACACCTGGACAGGGCTACGAGCAGTACTTC. This translates into CASSYSTPGQGYEQYF. V and J are TRBV6-2 or TRBV6-3 and TRBJ2-7; 8 nucleotides agree with TRBD1. V lost 0 bases to trimming and J lost 3 bases; unmatched junction nucleotides: 7. The CDR3 has 16 residues. Germline lookup yields CDR1 MNHEY and CDR2 SVGEGT.

The chain combines TRBV7-2 with TRBJ2-1; 10 bases agree with TRBD2. Trimming cost V 5 bases and J 4 bases; bases outside gene matches: 5. The CDR3 contains 15 residues. The germline gives CDR1 SGHTA, CDR2 FQGNSA. The CDR3 DNA reads TGTGCCAGCAGCACCACTAGCGGGACGTACAATGAGCAGTTCTTC. It specifies CASSTTSGTYNEQFF.

V gene TRBV28 combines with J gene TRBJ1-1, with a possible D match to TRBD1 (5 bases). The CDR3 has 13 residues. The V end lost 3 bases, the J end lost 5 bases, and 10 bases lay between the germline ends. The V gene's germline CDR1 is MDHEN and CDR2 SYDVKM. CDR3 region: CASSFGGRTEAFF. The CDR3 coding sequence is TGTGCCAGCAGTTTCGGGGGAAGGACTGAAGCTTTCTTT.

This chain connects TRBV14 to TRBJ1-1; 8 bases fit TRBD1. The CDR3 loop spans 13 amino acids. The trim removed 2 bases at V and 4 bases at J, leaving 0 bases unmatched. CDR1 is SGHDN and CDR2 is FVKESK in the germline V gene. CDR3 residues: CASSQTGGTEAFF. Here the CDR3 DNA reads TGTGCCAGCAGCCAAACAGGGGGCACTGAAGCTTTCTTT.

The chain recombines TRBV29-1 with TRBJ2-3; perhaps TRBD2 as D (6 bases). The CDR3 is 14 residues long. Per the germline V gene, CDR1 is SQVTM and CDR2 is ANQGSEA. Trimming removed 8 bases from V and 3 bases from J, with 18 bases in between. The CDR3, as DNA: TGCAGCCTCCGTGGGGGAGGACGGACAGATACGCAGTATTTT. It codes for CSLRGGGRTDTQYF.